This T cell receptor beta chain originates from a study of T cell responses to AZD1222 COVID-19 vaccine. The method was immunoSEQ multiplex PCR; TCRdb's version includes in-frame clones alone and lacks a portion of them. The sample includes some 150,000 clones, 88% of them seen just once. Points on this clone: Its antigen is unknown.

Study conclusions and caveats: Among the donors, most were white British and more were female, and clonal diversity was possibly underestimated. No day 14 peak samples; only post-peak repertoires were characterized. An increase in Spike-specific TCR breadth and depth was observed after two AZD1222 doses.

The sequence came from an adult in good health. Sequences were derived from peripheral blood, sampled on day 0 of AZD1222 vaccination.

CDR3 nucleotides: TGTGCCAGCAGCCCCCTACTGGAGAACTATGGCTACACCTTC. This encodes CASSPLLENYGYTF. The genes are TRBV7-9 and TRBJ1-2; no clear D gene. V was clipped by 5 bases and J by 2 bases, with 12 bases between them. Germline CDR1 is SEHNR and CDR2 is FQNEAQ (reference sequence). This CDR3 is built from 14 residues.